Included here is one TCR beta chain sequence, with context. Its antigen is undetermined. This record belongs to a study of identifying expanded T cells in peripheral blood. Study conclusions and caveats: Differentially abundant clones: about 1.3 between replicates, 16.4 at about two weeks, 19 to 20 at four. Across healthy donors, higher total template counts meant significantly greater approximately two-week count variance.

V dropped 2 bases and J dropped 5 bases, with 9 bases sitting between them. The germline CDR1 and CDR2 sequences are SNHLY and FYNNEI. This CDR3 spans 14 amino acids. Using immunoSEQ multiplex PCR, the repertoire was profiled, and TCRdb retains in-frame clones only, with some absent. This sample carries 100,000 to 150,000 clones, about four fifths of them seen once, and the ten largest clones take approximately 3%. What was sequenced was blood. The chain joins TRBV2 to TRBJ2-2, with D uncertain. This clonotype was obtained from a person aged 18 to 75 in good health. CDR3 bases: TGTGCCAGCAGTGAATGGGGTGGAACCGGGGAGCTGTTTTTT. It encodes CASSEWGGTGELFF.